The 25 T cell receptor beta chains below were found in one sample sequenced in a study of PD-1 blockade in classical Hodgkin lymphoma. Only in-frame clones appear in the TCRdb table, and some are missing; sequencing was by immunoSEQ multiplex PCR. The data hold about 90,000 clones, with 90% observed a single time. Time point meaning: cycle 4 day 1 (C4D1), after five to seven weeks of nivolumab. Each patient experienced a relapse that followed autologous stem cell transplantation, and brentuximab vedotin exposure varied. The material sequenced was peripheral blood mononuclear cells (PBMCs), taken before the fourth cycle of nivolumab. The receptors derive from a human donor with classical Hodgkin lymphoma.

The CDR3: CASSPLSLNEKLFF. For the CDR3, the DNA is TGTGCCAGTAGCCCGCTATCCCTCAATGAAAAACTGTTTTTT. The chain links TRBV19 to TRBJ1-4; D is undetermined. Deletions cut 6 bases from V and 5 bases from J, with 13 bases between. CDR1 LNHDA and CDR2 SQIVND come from the germline V gene (reference sequence). The CDR3 is 14 residues long. The full variable domain, completed using reference TRBV19 and TRBJ1-4, is DGGITQSPKYLFRKEGQNVTLSCEQNLNHDAMYWYRQDPGQGLRLIYYSQIVNDFQKGDIAEGYSVSREKKESFPLTVTSAQKNPTAFYLCASSPLSLNEKLFFGSGTQLSVL.

This sequence joins TRBV7-9 and TRBJ1-4; D might be TRBD1 (5 bases). Trimming took 8 bases from V and 7 from J, leaving 11 bases between them. The CDR3 contains 12 residues. Germline CDR1 reads SEHNR; CDR2 reads FQNEAQ (reference sequence). The CDR3 spells CASSGVSEKLFF. The CDR3, as DNA: TGTGCCAGCTCGGGGGTGTCTGAAAAACTGTTTTTT. Variable domain in full (rest from reference TRBV7-9 and TRBJ1-4): DTGVSQNPRHKITKRGQNVTFRCDPISEHNRLYWYRQTLGQGPEFLTYFQNEAQLEKSRLLSDRFSAERPKGSFSTLEIQRTEQGDSAMYLCASSGVSEKLFFGSGTQLSVL.

Only a few counts were recorded for this clone. The rearrangement uses TRBV30 and TRBJ2-4, with 12 bases matching TRBD2. Germline CDR1 reads GTSNPN; CDR2 reads SVGIG (reference sequence). This CDR3 is 15 amino acids long. Unmatched junction bases numbered 8, after V lost 4 bases and J lost 7 bases. The CDR3 DNA is TGTGCCTGGATCCCTAGCGGGGGGGCGAGGAACATTCAGTACTTC. This gives the protein CAWIPSGGARNIQYF.

This clone was recorded only once. V and J are TRBV7-2 and TRBJ1-5; D unresolved. The CDR3 runs to 14 residues. Germline values: CDR1 SGHTA, CDR2 FQGNSA. V lost 3 bases to trimming and J lost 0 bases, with 6 bases between them. The CDR3, as DNA: TGTGCCAGCAGCTTCTCAATTAGCAATCAGCCCCAGCATTTT. Residues: CASSFSISNQPQHF.

The chain carries TRBV7-3 and TRBJ2-3, with D possibly being TRBD1 or TRBD2 (5 bases each). This CDR3 has 14 residues. V shed 0 bases and J shed 5 bases, with 9 bases lying between them. In germline, CDR1 is SGHTA, CDR2 FQGTGA. DNA of the CDR3: TGTGCCAGCAGCTTAACCGGGGCCCTAGATACGCAGTATTTT. Translation: CASSLTGALDTQYF.

Concerning this clone: The identical CDR3 is also encoded by other nucleotide sequences in the sample. The chain links TRBV25-1 to TRBJ1-1, with D maybe TRBD1 (6 bases). V lost 3 bases to trimming and J lost 5 bases, with 10 bases between them. Germline-derived CDR1 and CDR2 are MGHDK and SYGVNS. The CDR3 has 13 amino acids. CDR3 nucleotide sequence: TGTGCCAGCAGTGAGAGGGGGATTACTGAAGCTTTCTTT. As protein: CASSERGITEAFF.

This chain connects TRBV20-1 to TRBJ2-1, with D unresolved. CDR3 size: 10 residues. The germline V gene has CDR1 DFQATT and CDR2 SNEGSKA (reference sequence). V lost 3 bases and J lost 8, with 5 bases in between. The CDR3: CSASNDEQFF. The CDR3 nucleotides are TGCAGTGCTAGTAATGATGAGCAGTTCTTC.

In regard to this clone: The junction and the germline gene differ at one end; a read error may be behind it. This rearrangement joins TRBV14 to TRBJ2-5, with D unresolved. CDR3 length: 13 amino acids. The germline CDR1 and CDR2 sequences are SGHDN and FVKESK. The CDR3 spells CASSQGTQQTQYF. Here the CDR3 DNA reads TGTGCCAGCAGCCAAGGCACCCAACAGACCCAGTACTTC.

The CDR3 bases are TGTGCCTGGAGTTTGATGCAGTTTAATGAAAAACTGTTTTTT. Protein: CAWSLMQFNEKLFF. This sequence joins TRBV30 and TRBJ1-4; D is uncertain. Trimming took 2 bases from V and 4 from J, leaving 11 bases between them. CDR3 length equals 14 residues. From germline, CDR1 is GTSNPN and CDR2 SVGIG (reference sequence).

V usage is TRBV13 and J usage is TRBJ2-5; the D gene is possibly TRBD2 (7 bases). There are 16 residues in the CDR3. The V end lost 5 bases, the J end lost 4 bases, and 20 bases lay between the germline ends. From germline, CDR1 is PRHDT and CDR2 FYEKMQ (reference sequence). The chain's CDR3 is CASSPPLRGGGETQYF. Here the CDR3 DNA reads TGTGCCAGCAGCCCCCCCCTTAGGGGGGGTGGAGAGACCCAGTACTTC.

The rearrangement links TRBV27 to TRBJ2-1; TRBD1 matches at 7 bases. The CDR3 has 16 residues. V shed 5 bases and J 1 base; nucleotides not matched to a gene: 8. Per germline, CDR1 MNHEY and CDR2 SMNVEV (reference sequence). CDR3 nucleotide sequence: TGTGCCAGCAGTGGTAACCCGGGACAGTCCTACAATGAGCAGTTCTTC. The encoded protein is CASSGNPGQSYNEQFF.

The CDR3 DNA follows: TGTGCCAGCAGCTTGGCCGGGGCCGAGCAGTACTTC. The encoded protein is CASSLAGAEQYF. This rearrangement joins TRBV5-5 to TRBJ2-7, with D tentatively TRBD1 or TRBD2 (5 bases each). Trimming took 0 bases from V and 6 from J, leaving 7 bases between them. The CDR3 is made up of 12 amino acids. CDR1 and CDR2 from the germline V gene are SGHKS and YYEKEE (reference sequence).

The chain links TRBV28 to TRBJ1-5; D is unclear. This CDR3 comprises 13 residues. CDR1 is MDHEN and CDR2 is SYDVKM in the germline V gene. Trimming removed 3 bases at V and 6 bases at J, with 9 bases between. In DNA form, the CDR3 reads TGTGCCAGCAGTTTTGCGGTGGGTCAGCCCCAGCATTTT. Translation: CASSFAVGQPQHF.

V and J are TRBV5-4 and TRBJ2-6; D is unclear. Trimming cost V 3 bases and J 2 bases, with 9 bases left between them. Germline V gene data show CDR1 as SGHNT and CDR2 as YYREEE (reference sequence). The CDR3 is 15 residues long. The CDR3 region has the DNA TGTGCCAGCAGCTCGGATGAAACTGGGGCCAACGTCCTGACTTTC. Encoded protein: CASSSDETGANVLTF.

The chain joins TRBV4-3 to TRBJ1-2; D remains ambiguous. Germline V gene sequence: CDR1 LGHNA, CDR2 YSLEER. The CDR3 loop spans 14 amino acids. Between the trimmed V and J ends, which lost 1 base and 5 bases, there was a span of 11 bases. CDR3 coding DNA: TGCGCCAGCAGCCAAGCAGGTCGTGAGTATGGCTACACCTTC. Amino acids: CASSQAGREYGYTF.

V is TRBV4-2 and J is TRBJ2-7, with 10 bases lining up with TRBD1. The germline V gene encodes CDR1 LGHNA and CDR2 YNFKEQ. With 4 bases clipped from V and 2 bases from J, the junction kept 8 bases outside the gene matches. The CDR3 totals 16 residues. For the CDR3, the DNA is TGTGCCAGCAGCCCACGCTTCGGACAGGGGGCCTACGAGCAGTACTTC. This codes for CASSPRFGQGAYEQYF.

The chain links TRBV5-1 to TRBJ1-3; 11 bases map to TRBD1. V was clipped by 3 bases and J by 2 bases; unmatched bases: 1. CDR1 and CDR2 from the germline V gene are SGHRS and YFSETQ. This CDR3 is 15 amino acids long. The CDR3 region has the DNA TGCGCCAGCAGCTCGGACAGGGGGCCTGGAAACACCATATATTTT. It is translated as CASSSDRGPGNTIYF.

With regard to this clone: The sample holds other DNA sequences that translate to the same CDR3. The V call is TRBV6-5, the J call TRBJ2-2; D gene ambiguous. Germline CDR1 MNHEY, CDR2 SVGAGI. CDR3 length: 12 residues. Trimming left V 5 bases short and J 4 bases short, with 5 bases between. In DNA form, the CDR3 reads TGTGCCAGCAGTCGAGGCACCGGGGAGCTGTTTTTT. It translates to CASSRGTGELFF.

This CDR3 is CASSSAGTAYEKLFF. As DNA, the CDR3 is TGTGCCAGCAGTTCCGCCGGGACTGCTTATGAAAAACTGTTTTTT. The chain is built from TRBV27 and TRBJ1-4; weak D call: TRBD1 (5 bases). CDR1 MNHEY and CDR2 SMNVEV come from the germline V gene (reference sequence). The V and J ends lost 4 bases and 6 bases respectively, with 15 bases between them. This CDR3 region has 15 residues.

This chain connects TRBV18 to TRBJ1-4; D is undetermined. Germline CDR1 and CDR2: KGHSH and LQKENI. The CDR3 contains 14 residues. V lost 2 bases and J 8 bases, leaving 12 bases between the germline ends. CDR3 region: CASSPSTAVEKLFF. Here the CDR3 DNA reads TGTGCCAGCTCACCAAGCACAGCGGTGGAAAAACTGTTTTTT.

The rearrangement links TRBV5-4 to TRBJ2-5; TRBD2 agrees at 7 bases. The trim removed 3 bases at V and 5 bases at J, leaving 10 bases unmatched. The V gene's germline CDR1 is SGHNT and CDR2 YYREEE (reference sequence). CDR3 size: 15 residues. The CDR3 loop reads CASSSGTTNFETQYF. The CDR3 coding sequence is TGTGCCAGCAGCTCCGGGACTACCAACTTTGAGACCCAGTACTTC.

This clone was observed a few times. CDR3 protein: CAWRLDGYTF. In nucleotides, the CDR3 is TGTGCCTGGCGATTGGATGGCTACACCTTC. V usage is TRBV30 and J usage is TRBJ1-2; no clear D gene. Germline values: CDR1 GTSNPN, CDR2 SVGIG (reference sequence). The ends were cut back, 5 bases at V and 6 bases at J, with 7 bases in the middle. The CDR3 is 10 residues long. Combining the CDR3 with reference TRBV30 and TRBJ1-2 gives the whole variable domain SQTIHQWPATLVQPVGSPLSLECTVEGTSNPNLYWYRQAAGRGLQLLFYSVGIGQISSEVPQNLSASRPQDRQFILSSKKLLLSDSGFYLCAWRLDGYTFGSGTRLTVV.

J is TRBJ1-6 and V is TRBV9, with D maybe TRBD1 (6 bases). The germline V gene has CDR1 SGDLS and CDR2 YYNGEE. Trimming pared 4 bases from V and 0 bases from J, leaving 14 bases between. The CDR3 spans 17 residues. The CDR3, as DNA: TGTGCCAGCAGCACTGGACAGCTAAGCTCCTATAATTCACCCCTCCACTTT. It yields the protein CASSTGQLSSYNSPLHF.

The chain combines TRBV15 with TRBJ2-3, with 8 nucleotides matching TRBD1. The germline gives CDR1 LNHNV, CDR2 YYDKDF (reference sequence). V gave up 4 bases and J gave up 3 bases; unmatched junction bases: 9. This CDR3 is 16 amino acids long. The CDR3 region has the DNA TGTGCCACCAGCATTCCTCAGGGGGCGCGGACAGATACGCAGTATTTT. Amino acids: CATSIPQGARTDTQYF.

This clone came up once. The CDR3 bases are TGTGCCAGTAGTCCGACCGTCCGGGACAGGGGGCTATTAGCTAATGAAAAACTGTTTTTT. It encodes CASSPTVRDRGLLANEKLFF. The chain joins TRBV19 to TRBJ1-4; the match to TRBD1 covers 12 bases. The CDR3 extends over 20 amino acids. V gave up 5 bases and J gave up 3 bases; unmatched junction bases: 16. Looked up from germline, CDR1 is LNHDA and CDR2 is SQIVND (reference sequence). Full variable domain (outside the CDR3, taken from reference TRBV19 and TRBJ1-4): DGGITQSPKYLFRKEGQNVTLSCEQNLNHDAMYWYRQDPGQGLRLIYYSQIVNDFQKGDIAEGYSVSREKKESFPLTVTSAQKNPTAFYLCASSPTVRDRGLLANEKLFFGSGTQLSVL.